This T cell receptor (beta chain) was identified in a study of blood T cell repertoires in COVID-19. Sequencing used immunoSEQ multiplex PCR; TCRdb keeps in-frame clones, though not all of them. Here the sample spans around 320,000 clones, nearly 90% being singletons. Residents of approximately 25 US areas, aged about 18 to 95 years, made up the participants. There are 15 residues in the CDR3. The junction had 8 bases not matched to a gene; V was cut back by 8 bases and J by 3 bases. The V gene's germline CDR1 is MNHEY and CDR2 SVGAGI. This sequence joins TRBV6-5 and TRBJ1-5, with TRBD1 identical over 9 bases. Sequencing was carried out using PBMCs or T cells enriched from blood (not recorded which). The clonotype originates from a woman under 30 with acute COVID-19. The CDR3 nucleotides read TGTGCCAGCCAGAAGAGGACAGGGGTCAATCAGCCCCAGCATTTT. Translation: CASQKRTGVNQPQHF.